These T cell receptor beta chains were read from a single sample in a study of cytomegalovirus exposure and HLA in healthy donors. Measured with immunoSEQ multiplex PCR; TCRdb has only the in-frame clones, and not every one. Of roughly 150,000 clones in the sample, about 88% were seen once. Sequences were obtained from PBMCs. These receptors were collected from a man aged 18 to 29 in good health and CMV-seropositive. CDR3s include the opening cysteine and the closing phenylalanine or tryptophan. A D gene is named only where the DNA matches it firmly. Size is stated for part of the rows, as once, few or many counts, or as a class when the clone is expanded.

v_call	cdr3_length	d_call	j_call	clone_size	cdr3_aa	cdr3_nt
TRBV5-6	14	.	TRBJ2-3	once	CASTFLFGPDTQYF	TGTGCCAGCACCTTCCTTTTTGGCCCAGATACGCAGTATTTT
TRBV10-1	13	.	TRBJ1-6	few	CASSARRNSPLHF	TGCGCCAGCAGTGCCAGGAGGAATTCACCCCTCCACTTT
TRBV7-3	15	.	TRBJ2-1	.	CASSLMKSSYNEQFF	TGTGCCAGCAGCTTAATGAAGAGCTCCTACAATGAGCAGTTCTTC
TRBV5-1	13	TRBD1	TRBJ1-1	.	CASSYTGGDGGFF	TGCGCCAGCAGCTATACAGGGGGCGACGGGGGTTTCTTT
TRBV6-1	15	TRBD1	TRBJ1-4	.	CASSEGGQGGEKLFF	TGTGCCAGCAGTGAAGGAGGACAGGGGGGTGAAAAACTGTTTTTT
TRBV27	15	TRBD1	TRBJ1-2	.	CASSLSGGQGTGYTF	TGTGCCAGCAGTTTATCGGGGGGACAGGGTACTGGCTACACCTTC
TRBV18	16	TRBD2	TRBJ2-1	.	CASSPRLAGHYNEQFF	TGTGCCAGCTCACCTCGACTAGCGGGGCACTACAATGAGCAGTTCTTC
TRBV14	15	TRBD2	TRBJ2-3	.	CASSKLAGGTDTQYF	TGTGCCAGCAGCAAACTAGCGGGAGGGACAGATACGCAGTATTTT
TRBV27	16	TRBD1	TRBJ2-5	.	CASSNGQGARRETQYF	TGTGCCAGCAGCAACGGACAGGGGGCGCGTAGAGAGACCCAGTACTTC
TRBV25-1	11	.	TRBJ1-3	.	CASTQGNTIYF	TGTGCCAGCACCCAAGGAAACACCATATATTTT
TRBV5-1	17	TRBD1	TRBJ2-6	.	CASKSPGQSTGANVLTF	TGCGCCAGCAAATCACCGGGACAGAGCACTGGGGCCAACGTCCTGACTTTC
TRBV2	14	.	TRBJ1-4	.	CASREPGNREKLFF	TGTGCCAGCAGGGAACCAGGGAACCGCGAAAAACTGTTTTTT
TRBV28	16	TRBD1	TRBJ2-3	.	CASSLVRGQGADTQYF	TGTGCCAGCAGTTTAGTTAGGGGACAGGGGGCAGATACGCAGTATTTT
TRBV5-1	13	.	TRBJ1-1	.	CASRAAENTEAFF	TGCGCCAGCAGAGCCGCCGAGAACACTGAAGCTTTCTTT
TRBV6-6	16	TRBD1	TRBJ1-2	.	CASSNSGQGVGYGYTF	TGTGCCAGCAGTAATTCGGGACAGGGGGTGGGGTATGGCTACACCTTC
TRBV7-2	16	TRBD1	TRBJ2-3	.	CASSPRRDRGPDTQYF	TGTGCCAGCAGCCCGAGGAGGGACAGGGGGCCAGATACGCAGTATTTT
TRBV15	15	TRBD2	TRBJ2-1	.	CATSRGTSGGNEQFF	TGTGCCACCAGCAGAGGGACTAGCGGGGGGAATGAGCAGTTCTTC
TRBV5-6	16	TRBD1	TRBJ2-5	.	CASSGLDRGPSGTQYF	TGTGCCAGCAGCGGGCTGGACAGGGGCCCCTCGGGGACCCAGTACTTC
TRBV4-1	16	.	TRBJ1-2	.	CASRPTGGSNGYGYTF	TGCGCCAGCAGACCCACCGGGGGATCCAATGGGTATGGCTACACCTTC
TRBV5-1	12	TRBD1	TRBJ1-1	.	CASSDQGAGAFF	TGCGCCAGCAGCGACCAGGGGGCAGGAGCTTTCTTT
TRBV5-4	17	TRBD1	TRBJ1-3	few	CASSQDRTGTAGNTIYF	TGTGCCAGCAGCCAAGATCGGACCGGGACAGCCGGAAACACCATATATTTT
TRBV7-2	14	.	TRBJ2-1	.	CASSPGFVGGEQFF	TGTGCCAGCAGCCCGGGTTTCGTTGGCGGTGAGCAGTTCTTC
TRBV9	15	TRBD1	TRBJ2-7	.	CASTRTGTPYYEQYF	TGTGCCAGCACCCGGACAGGGACCCCCTACTACGAGCAGTACTTC
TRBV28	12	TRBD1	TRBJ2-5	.	CASRAGGGTQYF	TGTGCCAGCAGAGCAGGGGGCGGGACCCAGTACTTC
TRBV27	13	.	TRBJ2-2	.	CASYRARTGELFF	TGTGCCAGTTACAGGGCTCGTACCGGGGAGCTGTTTTTT
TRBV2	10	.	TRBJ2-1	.	CASSEANSLF	TGTGCCAGCAGTGAAGCGAACAGTCTCTTC